Reported below is one T cell receptor beta chain. The sample originates from a study of T cell changes during pregnancy in multiple sclerosis. Method: immunoSEQ multiplex PCR; TCRdb's copy keeps in-frame clones and lacks some. The sample has 75,000 to 100,000 clones, 91% seen once. CDR1 is SGDLS, CDR2 YYNGEE, per germline. V lost 4 bases and J lost 0; bases outside the gene matches: 10. This CDR3 contains 17 residues. The material sequenced was peripheral blood, taken after pregnancy. The receptor's source is a female donor in good health, enrolled as a control in a pregnancy study. The V gene is TRBV9, the J gene TRBJ2-1; 7 bases are shared with TRBD2. CDR3 coding DNA: TGTGCCAGCAGCACCGGCGGGGGTTCTAGCTCCTACAATGAGCAGTTCTTC. Encoded protein: CASSTGGGSSSYNEQFF.